This entry is about one TCR beta chain. Its specificity is not known. These data belong to a study of response to subunit inactivated influenza vaccine. Study-wide results and caveats: That few new T cells are recruited by each seasonal influenza vaccination was the authors' suggestion.

The CDR3 is made up of 13 amino acids. The germline gives CDR1 SQVTM, CDR2 ANQGSEA. The V end lost 2 bases, the J end lost 6 bases, and 11 bases lay between the germline ends. TCRdb reanalysed the RT-PCR reads using MiXCR and keeps one entry per CDR3 protein. The sample consists of about half a million distinct CDR3 sequences, over 25% of them appearing once. This clonotype was obtained from a man aged 50 to 60 who received an inactivated influenza vaccine. This chain links TRBV29-1 with TRBJ2-1, with D possibly being TRBD1 (6 bases). Sequences were derived from CD4+ T cells sorted from PBMCs, sampled 5 days after vaccination. The CDR3 loop reads CSVELRQANEQFF. The CDR3 nucleotides read TGCAGCGTTGAACTAAGACAGGCCAATGAGCAGTTCTTC.